The 8 T cell receptor beta chains presented below share a single source sample, sequenced in a study of T-cell memory formation after mild COVID-19. In TCRdb, the 5' RACE reads were re-called with MiXCR into one record per CDR3 protein. This sample yields 530,000 or so distinct CDR3 sequences, of which 17% are seen a single time; 8.1% belongs to the top ten. The sequenced sample was PBMCs or a T cell subset sorted from them (not recorded which). All receptors come from an adult woman who had mild COVID-19 (a few samples of this study predate the infection). Cell type and time point are not known.

This clonotype has a handful of counts. The chain couples TRBV18 to TRBJ2-3, with D hard to call. Germline loops: CDR1 KGHSH, CDR2 LQKENI. This CDR3 has 15 amino acids. The germline V and J ends were trimmed by 8 bases and 0 bases, with 15 bases remaining between them. The CDR3 DNA sequence: TGTGCCAGCGCACACCCTACCGCTAGCACAGATACGCAGTATTTT. It codes for CASAHPTASTDTQYF.

This rearrangement joins TRBV9 to TRBJ2-1, with D unresolved. This CDR3 is built from 14 residues. Trimming pared 2 bases from V and 0 bases from J, leaving 6 bases between. Germline CDR1 reads SGDLS; CDR2 reads YYNGEE. The CDR3 sequence is CASSVQSSYNEQFF. CDR3 bases: TGTGCCAGCAGCGTCCAGAGCTCCTACAATGAGCAGTTCTTC.

CDR3 sequence reads: CASSPRGLPLLFSNQPQHF. The CDR3 region has the DNA TGTGCCAGCAGTCCCCGGGGCCTTCCACTGTTGTTTAGCAATCAGCCCCAGCATTTT. This chain uses TRBV6-5 with TRBJ1-5; D possibly corresponds to TRBD1 (5 bases). Trimming took 5 bases from V and 0 from J, leaving 23 bases between them. The CDR3 has 19 residues. In germline, CDR1 is MNHEY, CDR2 SVGAGI.

The gene calls are TRBV3-1 and TRBJ2-1, with D possibly TRBD2 on 6 matching bases. The germline V gene has CDR1 LGHDT and CDR2 YNNKEL (reference sequence). This CDR3 comprises 16 residues. V lost 4 bases and J lost 0, with 13 bases in between. The CDR3 DNA reads as TGTGCCAGCAGCCCCGAAGGAGGGGTCTCCTACAATGAGCAGTTCTTC. It translates to CASSPEGGVSYNEQFF.

The chain recombines TRBV11-1 with TRBJ2-5; D may match TRBD1 or TRBD2 (6 bases each). V was pared by 6 bases and J by 5 bases, with 19 bases between. Germline CDR1 is SGHAT and CDR2 is FQDESV (reference sequence). This CDR3 is 15 amino acids long. The CDR3 sequence is CASSDITRGGETQYF. The CDR3 DNA sequence: TGTGCCAGCAGTGATATTACCAGGGGAGGTGAGACCCAGTACTTC.

At least ten counts were recorded for this clonotype. The genes are TRBV4-1 and TRBJ1-5, with TRBD1 identical over 11 bases. The V and J ends lost 0 bases and 3 bases, in that order; junction bases with no gene match: 10. Germline-derived CDR1 and CDR2 are MGHRA and YSYEKL. The CDR3 length is 19 residues. This CDR3 reads CASSQDLDRGHIFNQPQHF. The CDR3 bases are TGCGCCAGCAGCCAAGATCTGGACAGGGGGCATATCTTCAATCAGCCCCAGCATTTT.

This chain connects TRBV7-6 to TRBJ2-5, with TRBD2 matching over 10 bases. V trimming: 2 bases; J trimming: 5 bases; junction bases outside the gene matches: 5. The germline V gene encodes CDR1 SGHVS and CDR2 FNYEAQ. There are 15 residues in the CDR3. DNA for the CDR3: TGTGCCAGCAGCTTAAGCGAGCGGGGGGGTGAGACCCAGTACTTC. As protein: CASSLSERGGETQYF.

This clonotype was observed a few times. The V and J genes are TRBV7-6 and TRBJ2-1, with 9 bases that match TRBD1. From germline, CDR1 is SGHVS and CDR2 FNYEAQ. The CDR3 length is 15 residues. J lost 7 bases, V lost 5 bases, and 9 bases had no gene match. CDR3 nucleotides: TGTGCCAGCAGCCGCACAGGGGGCCTCGGGAATGAGCAGTTCTTC. This gives the protein CASSRTGGLGNEQFF.